This T cell receptor beta chain was recorded in a study of beta chain features in type 1 diabetes. Turning to the study itself: The examined sorted cells totaled 107,917,701 across samples. The study, taken as a whole, reports: TCRB CDR3s from Type 1 diabetes patients were moderately but significantly shorter in all four CD4+ subsets.

The single heparinised draw taken from each donor contained about 100 mL of blood on average. Without exception, sorted populations had purity beyond 95%. V was clipped by 7 bases and J by 0 bases, with 16 bases between them. From germline, CDR1 is SQVTM and CDR2 ANQGSEA. The CDR3 totals 15 residues. Notes on this clone: What it binds is not known.

Expressed TCRB transcripts were sequenced after all isolated RNA was converted to cDNA. Libraries were prepared by immunoSEQ multiplex PCR; TCRdb keeps only in-frame clonotypes and omits some of them. The sample has more than 550,000 clones; over 13% are singletons. The chain has TRBV29-1 and TRBJ2-1; D possibly corresponds to TRBD2 (5 bases). The TCR comes from a young man with type 1 diabetes. The sequencing input was naive CD4+ T cells from blood. CDR3 in DNA: TGCAGCGCCGAGCGGTTACACAGCTCCTACAATGAGCAGTTCTTC. Translating gives CSAERLHSSYNEQFF.